This TCR beta chain was sequenced during a study of T-cell reconstitution after alpha-beta-depleted transplantation in children (dated by TCRdb to the mid-2010s). At the level of the whole study: Using TCR repertoire profiling, the study followed T-cell immune reconstitution in a quantitative way in children after TCRalphabeta/CD19-depleted allogeneic hematopoietic cell transplantation.

Library creation used PCR. Data came from an Illumina HiSeq 2500. TCR library preparation used molecular barcoding, with unique molecular identifiers applied to normalize quantification of the TCRbeta repertoire. TCRdb trimmed the raw reads at Q25, called clones with MiXCR and kept productive beta chains. Every entry covers one CDR3 protein and lists the most common genes and DNA from its rows. This sample is represented by about 340,000 distinct CDR3 sequences; roughly 15% of them were singletons. Clones ranked in the top ten supply roughly 4.5% of the sample. Between the V and J ends, shortened by 0 bases and 7 bases respectively, the junction contains 10 bases. The CDR3 has 14 amino acids, counting the end cysteine and phenylalanine. Only CDR3 DNA is held: 42 bases, read in frame from base 1. For CDR1 and CDR2, the germline V gene lists SGDLS and YYNGEE. The table lists this clonotype with a few counts. Its cognate antigen has yet to be identified. No qualities accompany the bases; no much larger clone lies one base away.

This TCR was sampled from a human donor who donated a stem cell graft to a child with Fanconi anemia. The chain is encoded by TRBV9 joined to TRBJ2-2; TRBD2 is a possible D gene, resting on 5 matching bases. The sequences come from PBMCs, collected from the stem cell graft. The CDR3 has the sequence CASSVVSVGGELFF. The nucleotide sequence reads as follows: TGTGCCAGCAGCGTAGTTAGCGTTGGCGGGGAGCTGTTTTTT.